This T cell receptor (beta chain) is drawn from a study of blood T cell repertoires in COVID-19 (dated by TCRdb to 2018 to 2021). The study in broad terms: Samples covering the acute and convalescent phases of COVID-19 were provided by collaborators in the United States, Italy and Spain. The material from the prospective study consisted of cDNA or gDNA derived from T cells, B-cell-depleted T cells, or PBMCs. The dataset comprised deeply sampled blood TCRbeta repertoires from subjects exposed to, actively infected with, or recovered from COVID-19. The repertoires were released in a freely available public database meant as a resource for research on the immune response to SARS-CoV-2. The samples were drawn from the first 160 participants of the ongoing ImmuneRACE study and from more than 1,000 subjects provided by 6 global collaborators. Sample metadata almost always included a de-identified subject ID, COVID-19 status, age in years and sex. Where HLA class I and class II types were available, the types were taken from metadata supplied by the sample provider, not from assay-based typing. What the authors observed across the whole study: The amount of clinical and demographic metadata varied by source and participant and was provided uncurated.

The collaborating institutions used their own protocols to collect whole blood in K2EDTA tubes. For TCRbeta analysis, collaborators shipped samples in one of three forms: frozen whole blood, isolated PBMCs, or DNA extracted from either of those sample types. CDR1 and CDR2 (SNHLY, FYNNEI) derive from the germline V gene. The CDR3 contains 18 residues, cysteine and phenylalanine counted. CDR3 DNA only is kept here, 54 bases in frame from base 1. The junction shows trimming of 6 bases on V and 0 bases on J, plus 21 bases between the germline ends. TCRbeta CDR3 regions were amplified from genomic DNA by means of the immunoSEQ Assay, a bias-controlled multiplex PCR. Per the source publication's procedure: Nucleated cell counts per sample were estimated from amplification of reference gene primers within the assay. Sequence reads were collapsed and filtered to measure the absolute abundance of every unique TCRbeta CDR3 rearrangement. For each sample, productive Simpson clonality was calculated as the square root of Simpson's diversity index over productive rearrangements. TCRdb re-hosts the immuneACCESS table, in-frame sequences only. Its copies lack some clones; in the studies checked, an unresolved V gene accounts for under half of them, and the cause for the rest is not known. V and J calls and clone size are given by that table; D and trimming were obtained from the DNA. The sample profile shows approximately 240,000 clones; 65% to 85% of them were found once. 5.5% of the sample lies in the top ten.

This clone was seen once. What this receptor recognizes is not known. No much larger clone is present one base from it, and per-base qualities are unavailable. The sequenced sample consisted of peripheral blood. This chain is built from TRBV2 and TRBJ1-3; the D segment cannot be called with confidence. This sequence was found in a human donor in a cohort sampled during active COVID-19. The nucleotides read TGTGCCAGCAGACCATTACACCTAGAGGGTCCCTCTGGAAACACCATATATTTT. Its protein reads: CASRPLHLEGPSGNTIYF.